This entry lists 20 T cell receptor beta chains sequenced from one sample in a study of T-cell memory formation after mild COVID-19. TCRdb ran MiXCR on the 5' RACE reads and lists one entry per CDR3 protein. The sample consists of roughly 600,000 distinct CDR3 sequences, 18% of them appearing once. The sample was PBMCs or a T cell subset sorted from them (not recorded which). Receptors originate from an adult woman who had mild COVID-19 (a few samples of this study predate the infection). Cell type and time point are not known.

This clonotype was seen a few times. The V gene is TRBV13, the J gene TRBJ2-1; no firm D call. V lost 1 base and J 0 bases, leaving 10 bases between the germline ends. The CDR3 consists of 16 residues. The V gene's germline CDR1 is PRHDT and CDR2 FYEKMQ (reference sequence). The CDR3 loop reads CASSLAIQSSYNEQFF. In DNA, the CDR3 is TGTGCCAGCAGCTTAGCTATCCAGAGCTCCTACAATGAGCAGTTCTTC. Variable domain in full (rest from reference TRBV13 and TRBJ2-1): AAGVIQSPRHLIKEKRETATLKCYPIPRHDTVYWYQQGPGQDPQFLISFYEKMQSDKGSIPDRFSAQQFSDYHSELNMSSLELGDSALYFCASSLAIQSSYNEQFFGPGTRLTVL.

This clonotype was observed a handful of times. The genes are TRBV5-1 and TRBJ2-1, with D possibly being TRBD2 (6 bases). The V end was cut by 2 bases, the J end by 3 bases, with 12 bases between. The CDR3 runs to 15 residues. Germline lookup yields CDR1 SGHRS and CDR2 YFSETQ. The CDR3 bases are TGCGCCAGCAGCTTCCGGGACTCAAGCTACAATGAGCAGTTCTTC. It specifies CASSFRDSSYNEQFF.

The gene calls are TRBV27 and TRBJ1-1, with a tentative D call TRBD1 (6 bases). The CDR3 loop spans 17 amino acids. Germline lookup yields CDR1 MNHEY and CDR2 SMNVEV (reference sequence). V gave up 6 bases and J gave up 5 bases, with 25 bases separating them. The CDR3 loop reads CASSRYRVLIKGTEAFF. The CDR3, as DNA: TGTGCCAGCAGCCGATACAGGGTTCTTATTAAAGGGACTGAAGCTTTCTTT.

The CDR3 sequence: CASSILIYNEQFF. CDR3 nucleotides: TGTGCCAGTAGTATCCTCATCTACAATGAGCAGTTCTTC. The V and J genes are TRBV19 and TRBJ2-1; no clear D gene. V was shortened by 3 bases and J by 3 bases, with 6 bases between the two germline ends. Germline V gene data show CDR1 as LNHDA and CDR2 as SQIVND (reference sequence). This CDR3 region has 13 residues. Combining the CDR3 with reference TRBV19 and TRBJ2-1 gives the whole variable domain DGGITQSPKYLFRKEGQNVTLSCEQNLNHDAMYWYRQDPGQGLRLIYYSQIVNDFQKGDIAEGYSVSREKKESFPLTVTSAQKNPTAFYLCASSILIYNEQFFGPGTRLTVL.

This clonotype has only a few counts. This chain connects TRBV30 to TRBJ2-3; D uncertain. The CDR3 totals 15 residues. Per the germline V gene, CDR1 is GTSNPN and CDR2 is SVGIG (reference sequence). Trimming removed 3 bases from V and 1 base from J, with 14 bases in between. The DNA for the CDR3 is TGTGCCTGGAGCTGGGGTGGGCCCCGCACAGATACGCAGTATTTT. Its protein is CAWSWGGPRTDTQYF.

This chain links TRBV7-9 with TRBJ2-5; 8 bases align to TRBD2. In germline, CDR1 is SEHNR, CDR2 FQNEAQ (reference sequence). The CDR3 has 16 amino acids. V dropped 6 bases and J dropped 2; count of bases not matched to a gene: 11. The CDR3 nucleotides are TGTGCCAGCAGTACTAGCGGATTAGGGGGACAAGAGACCCAGTACTTC. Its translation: CASSTSGLGGQETQYF.

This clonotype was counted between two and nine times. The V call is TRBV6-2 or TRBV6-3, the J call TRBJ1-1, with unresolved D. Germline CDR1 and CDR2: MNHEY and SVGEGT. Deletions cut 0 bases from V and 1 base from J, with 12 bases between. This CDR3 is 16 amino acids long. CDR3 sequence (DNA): TGTGCCAGCAGTTACTCACTCAGGATAGCGAACACTGAAGCTTTCTTT. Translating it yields CASSYSLRIANTEAFF.

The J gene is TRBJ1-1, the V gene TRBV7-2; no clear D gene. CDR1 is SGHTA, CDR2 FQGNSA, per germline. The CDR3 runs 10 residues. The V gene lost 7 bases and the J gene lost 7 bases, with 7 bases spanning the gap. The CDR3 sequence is CASTGDEAFF. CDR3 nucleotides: TGTGCCAGCACCGGGGATGAAGCTTTCTTT.

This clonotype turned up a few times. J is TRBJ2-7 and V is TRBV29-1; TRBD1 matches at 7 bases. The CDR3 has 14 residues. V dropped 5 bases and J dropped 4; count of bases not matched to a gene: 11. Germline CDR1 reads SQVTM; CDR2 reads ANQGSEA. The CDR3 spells CSVLTGQVSYEQYF. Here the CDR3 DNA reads TGCAGCGTTCTTACCGGACAGGTATCTTACGAGCAGTACTTC.

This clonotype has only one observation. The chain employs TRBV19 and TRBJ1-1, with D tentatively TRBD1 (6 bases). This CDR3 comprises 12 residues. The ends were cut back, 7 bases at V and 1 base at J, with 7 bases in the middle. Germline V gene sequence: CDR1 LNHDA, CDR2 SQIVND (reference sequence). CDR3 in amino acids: CASKGGNTEAFF. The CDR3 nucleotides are TGTGCCAGTAAGGGGGGGAACACTGAAGCTTTCTTT.

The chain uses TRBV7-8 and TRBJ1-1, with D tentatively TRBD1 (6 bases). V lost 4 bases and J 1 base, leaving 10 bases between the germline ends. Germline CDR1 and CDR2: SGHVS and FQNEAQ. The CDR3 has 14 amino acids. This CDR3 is CASSSGHRNTEAFF. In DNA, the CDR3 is TGTGCCAGCAGCTCGGGACACCGGAACACTGAAGCTTTCTTT.

The CDR3 DNA sequence: TGTGCCAGCAGCCACTACAGGGAAGACGCCGTGGGCTACACCTTC. Its translation is CASSHYREDAVGYTF. This chain joins TRBV3-1 and TRBJ1-2; TRBD1 might be the D (6 bases). The CDR3 runs 15 residues. Germline assignment: CDR1 LGHDT and CDR2 YNNKEL (reference sequence). V was shortened by 3 bases and J by 8 bases, with 19 bases between the two germline ends.

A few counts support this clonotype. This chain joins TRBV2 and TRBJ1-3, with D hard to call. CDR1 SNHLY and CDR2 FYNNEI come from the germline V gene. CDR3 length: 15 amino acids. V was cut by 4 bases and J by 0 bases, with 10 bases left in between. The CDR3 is CASSAPGISGNTIYF. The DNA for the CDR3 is TGTGCCAGCAGTGCTCCGGGGATCTCTGGAAACACCATATATTTT.

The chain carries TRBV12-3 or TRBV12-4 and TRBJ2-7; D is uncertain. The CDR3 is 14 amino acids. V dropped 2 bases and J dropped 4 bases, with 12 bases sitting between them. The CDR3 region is CASSLPNALYEQYF. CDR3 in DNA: TGTGCCAGCAGTTTACCCAATGCGTTGTACGAGCAGTACTTC.

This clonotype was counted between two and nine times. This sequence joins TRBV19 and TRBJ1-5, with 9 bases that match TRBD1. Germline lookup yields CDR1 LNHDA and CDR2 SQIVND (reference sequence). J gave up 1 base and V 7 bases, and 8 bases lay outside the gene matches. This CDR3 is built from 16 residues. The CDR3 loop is CASTLLQGASNQPQHF. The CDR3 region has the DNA TGTGCCAGTACCCTCCTACAGGGGGCAAGCAATCAGCCCCAGCATTTT.

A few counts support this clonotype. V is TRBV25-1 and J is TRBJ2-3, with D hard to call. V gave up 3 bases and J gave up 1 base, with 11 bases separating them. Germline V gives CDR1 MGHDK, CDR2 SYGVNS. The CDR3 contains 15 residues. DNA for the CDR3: TGTGCCAGCAGTGACGCATCGGGTCGCACAGATACGCAGTATTTT. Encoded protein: CASSDASGRTDTQYF.

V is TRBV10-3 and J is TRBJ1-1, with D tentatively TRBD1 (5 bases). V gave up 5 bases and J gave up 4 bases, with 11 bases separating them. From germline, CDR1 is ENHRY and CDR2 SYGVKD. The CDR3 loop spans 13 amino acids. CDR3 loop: CAISFREGTEAFF. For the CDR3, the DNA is TGTGCCATCAGTTTCAGGGAAGGCACTGAAGCTTTCTTT.

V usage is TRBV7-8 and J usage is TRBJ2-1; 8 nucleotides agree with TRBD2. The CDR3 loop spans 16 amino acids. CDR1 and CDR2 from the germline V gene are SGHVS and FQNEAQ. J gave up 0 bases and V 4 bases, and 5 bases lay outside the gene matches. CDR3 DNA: TGTGCCAGCAGCTGGGGAAGCGGGAGCTCCTACAATGAGCAGTTCTTC. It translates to CASSWGSGSSYNEQFF.

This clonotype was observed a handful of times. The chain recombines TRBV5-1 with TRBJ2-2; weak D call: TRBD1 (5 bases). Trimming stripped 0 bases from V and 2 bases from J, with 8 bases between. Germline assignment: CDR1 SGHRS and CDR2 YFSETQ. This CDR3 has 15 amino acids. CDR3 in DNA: TGCGCCAGCAGCTTGGAAGGACACAACACCGGGGAGCTGTTTTTT. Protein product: CASSLEGHNTGELFF.

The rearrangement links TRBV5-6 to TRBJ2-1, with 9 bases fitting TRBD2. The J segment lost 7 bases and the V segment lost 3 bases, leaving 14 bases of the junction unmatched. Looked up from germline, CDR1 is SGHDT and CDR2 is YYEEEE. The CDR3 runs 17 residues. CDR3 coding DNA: TGTGCCAGCAGCTCCCTCCGGGGTAGCGGGAGACGGAATGAGCAGTTCTTC. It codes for CASSSLRGSGRRNEQFF.